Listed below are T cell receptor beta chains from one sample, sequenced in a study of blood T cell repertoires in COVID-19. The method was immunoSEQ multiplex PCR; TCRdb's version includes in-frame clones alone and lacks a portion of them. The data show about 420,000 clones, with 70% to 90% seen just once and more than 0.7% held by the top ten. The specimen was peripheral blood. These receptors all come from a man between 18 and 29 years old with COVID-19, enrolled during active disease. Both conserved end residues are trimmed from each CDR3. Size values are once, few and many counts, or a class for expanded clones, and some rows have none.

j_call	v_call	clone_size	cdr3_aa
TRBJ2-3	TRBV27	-	ASSLVLASDTQY
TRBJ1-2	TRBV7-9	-	ASSSTGDGYT
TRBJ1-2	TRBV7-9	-	ASSRGYGYT
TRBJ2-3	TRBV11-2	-	ASSLDWTPDTQY
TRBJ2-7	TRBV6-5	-	ASRGDRAQY
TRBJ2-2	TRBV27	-	ASTLLAGGNTGELF
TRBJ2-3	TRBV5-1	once	ASENTGAHTDTQY
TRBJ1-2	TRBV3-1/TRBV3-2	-	ASSQDRGWSYGYT
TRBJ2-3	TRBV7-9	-	ASSLRGSSTDTQY
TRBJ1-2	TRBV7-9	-	ASSPGHGYGYT
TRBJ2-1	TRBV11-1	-	ASSLSSYNEQF
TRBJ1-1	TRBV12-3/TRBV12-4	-	ASQGLNTEAF
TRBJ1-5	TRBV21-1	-	ASHSGNNQPQH
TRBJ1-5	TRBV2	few	ASDRDRGSNQPQH
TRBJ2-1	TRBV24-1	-	ATSDDRVSGNEQF
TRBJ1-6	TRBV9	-	ASSDTGTVNSPLH
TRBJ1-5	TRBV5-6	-	ASSSGQGAGPQH
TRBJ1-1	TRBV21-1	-	ASSPREGPVIGAF
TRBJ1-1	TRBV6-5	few	ASSSPVGYTEAF
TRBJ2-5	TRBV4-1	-	ASSQSAIQETQY